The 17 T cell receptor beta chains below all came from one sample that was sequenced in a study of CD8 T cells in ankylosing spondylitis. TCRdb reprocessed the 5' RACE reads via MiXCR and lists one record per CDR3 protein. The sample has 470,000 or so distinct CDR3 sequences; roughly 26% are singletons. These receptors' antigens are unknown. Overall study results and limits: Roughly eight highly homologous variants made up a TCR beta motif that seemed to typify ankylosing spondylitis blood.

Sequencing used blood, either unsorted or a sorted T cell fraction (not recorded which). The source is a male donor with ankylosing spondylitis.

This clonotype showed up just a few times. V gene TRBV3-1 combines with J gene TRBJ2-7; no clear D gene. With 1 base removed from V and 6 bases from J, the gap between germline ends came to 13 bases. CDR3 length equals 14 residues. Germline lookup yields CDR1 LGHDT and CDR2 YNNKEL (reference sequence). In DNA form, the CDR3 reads TGTGCCAGCAGCCAAGGCCCCCAAAGGAGCGAGCAGTACTTC. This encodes CASSQGPQRSEQYF.

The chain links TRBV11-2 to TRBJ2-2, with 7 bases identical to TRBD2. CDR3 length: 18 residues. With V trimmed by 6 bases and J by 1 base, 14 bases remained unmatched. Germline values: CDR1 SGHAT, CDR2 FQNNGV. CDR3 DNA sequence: TGTGCCAGCAGACAAGAGGGGAGGCGGGAGCGGAACACCGGGGAGCTGTTTTTT. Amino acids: CASRQEGRRERNTGELFF.

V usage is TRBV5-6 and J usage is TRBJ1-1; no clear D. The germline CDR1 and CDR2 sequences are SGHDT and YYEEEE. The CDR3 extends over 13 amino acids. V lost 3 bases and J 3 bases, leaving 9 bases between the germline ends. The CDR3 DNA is TGTGCCAGCAGCTCGGACGCATACACTGAAGCTTTCTTT. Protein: CASSSDAYTEAFF.

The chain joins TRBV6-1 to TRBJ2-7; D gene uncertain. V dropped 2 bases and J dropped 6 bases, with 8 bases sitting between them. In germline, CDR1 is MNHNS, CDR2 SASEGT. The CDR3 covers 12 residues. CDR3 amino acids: CASSENHPEQYV. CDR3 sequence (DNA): TGTGCCAGCAGTGAAAACCACCCCGAGCAGTACGTC.

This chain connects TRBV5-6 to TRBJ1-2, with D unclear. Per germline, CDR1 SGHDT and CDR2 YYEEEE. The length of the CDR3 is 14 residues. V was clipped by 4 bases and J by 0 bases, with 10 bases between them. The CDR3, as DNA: TGTGCCAGCAGCATTGGGTATTCTAACTATGGCTACACCTTC. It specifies CASSIGYSNYGYTF.

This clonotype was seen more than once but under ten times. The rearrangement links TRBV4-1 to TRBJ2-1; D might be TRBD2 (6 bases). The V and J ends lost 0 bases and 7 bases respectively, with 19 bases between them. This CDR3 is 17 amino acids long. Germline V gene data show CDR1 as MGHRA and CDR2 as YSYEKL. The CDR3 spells CASSQDRTGAPGNEQFF. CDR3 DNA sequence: TGCGCCAGCAGCCAAGATCGGACGGGAGCCCCGGGGAATGAGCAGTTCTTC.

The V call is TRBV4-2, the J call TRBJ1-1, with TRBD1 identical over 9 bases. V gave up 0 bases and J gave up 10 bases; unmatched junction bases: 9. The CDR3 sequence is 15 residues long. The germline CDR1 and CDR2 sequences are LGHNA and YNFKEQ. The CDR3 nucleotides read TGTGCCAGCAGCCAAGAGGGACAGGGTGGGAAGGGAGCTTTCTTT. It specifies CASSQEGQGGKGAFF.

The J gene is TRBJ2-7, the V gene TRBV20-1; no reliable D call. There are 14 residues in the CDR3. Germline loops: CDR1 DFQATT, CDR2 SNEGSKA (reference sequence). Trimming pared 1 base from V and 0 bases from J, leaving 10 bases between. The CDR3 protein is CSARVADSSYEQYF. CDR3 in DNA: TGCAGTGCTAGAGTGGCGGATAGCTCCTACGAGCAGTACTTC.

CDR3 DNA: TGTGCCAGCTCACCAGCTGTCGGAGCTAACTATGGCTACACCTTC. Amino acids: CASSPAVGANYGYTF. The genes are TRBV18 and TRBJ1-2; D gene uncertain. Per germline, CDR1 KGHSH and CDR2 LQKENI. The CDR3 covers 15 residues. The V end lost 2 bases, the J end lost 0 bases, and 10 bases lay between the germline ends.

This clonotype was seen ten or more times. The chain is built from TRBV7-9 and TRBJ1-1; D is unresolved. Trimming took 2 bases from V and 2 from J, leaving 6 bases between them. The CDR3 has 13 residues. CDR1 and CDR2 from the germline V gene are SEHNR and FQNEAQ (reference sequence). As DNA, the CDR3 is TGTGCCAGCAGCTTAACTCTTAACACTGAAGCTTTCTTT. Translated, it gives CASSLTLNTEAFF.

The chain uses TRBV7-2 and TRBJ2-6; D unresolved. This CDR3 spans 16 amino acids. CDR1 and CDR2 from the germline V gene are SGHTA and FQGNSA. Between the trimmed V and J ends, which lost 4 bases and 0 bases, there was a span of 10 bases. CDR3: CASSSNARSGANVLTF. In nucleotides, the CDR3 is TGTGCCAGCAGCTCGAACGCCCGCTCTGGGGCCAACGTCCTGACTTTC.

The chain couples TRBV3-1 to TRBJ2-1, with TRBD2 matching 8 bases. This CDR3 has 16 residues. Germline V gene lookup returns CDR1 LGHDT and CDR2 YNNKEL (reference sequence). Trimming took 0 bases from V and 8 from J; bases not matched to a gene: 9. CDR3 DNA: TGTGCCAGCAGCCAAGATTCAGGACTAGCTGGGCATGAGCAGTTCTTC. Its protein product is CASSQDSGLAGHEQFF.

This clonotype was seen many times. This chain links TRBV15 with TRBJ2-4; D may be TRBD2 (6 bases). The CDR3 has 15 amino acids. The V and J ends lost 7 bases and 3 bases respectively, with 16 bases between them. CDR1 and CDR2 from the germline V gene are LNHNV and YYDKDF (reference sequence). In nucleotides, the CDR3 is TGTGCCACCACCGCCGGAGGGGACGGCAAAAACATTCAGTACTTC. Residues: CATTAGGDGKNIQYF.

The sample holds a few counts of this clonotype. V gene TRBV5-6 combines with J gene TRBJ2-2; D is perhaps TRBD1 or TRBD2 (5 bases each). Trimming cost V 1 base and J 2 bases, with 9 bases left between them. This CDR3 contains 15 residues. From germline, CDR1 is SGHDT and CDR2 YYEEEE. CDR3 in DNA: TGTGCCAGCAGCTTGTTTAGGGACAACACCGGGGAGCTGTTTTTT. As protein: CASSLFRDNTGELFF.

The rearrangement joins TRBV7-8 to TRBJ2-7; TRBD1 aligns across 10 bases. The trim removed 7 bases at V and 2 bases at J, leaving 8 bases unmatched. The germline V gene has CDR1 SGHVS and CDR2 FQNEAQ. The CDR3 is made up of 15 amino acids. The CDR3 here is CASNRAGTGAYEQYF. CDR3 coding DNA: TGTGCCAGCAACCGAGCGGGGACAGGGGCCTACGAGCAGTACTTC.

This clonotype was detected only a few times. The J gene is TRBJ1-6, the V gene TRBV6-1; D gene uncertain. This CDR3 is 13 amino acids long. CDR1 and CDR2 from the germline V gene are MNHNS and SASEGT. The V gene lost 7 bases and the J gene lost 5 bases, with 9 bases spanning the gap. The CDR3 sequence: CASMIQNNSPLHF. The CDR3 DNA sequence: TGTGCCAGCATGATACAGAATAATTCACCCCTCCACTTT.

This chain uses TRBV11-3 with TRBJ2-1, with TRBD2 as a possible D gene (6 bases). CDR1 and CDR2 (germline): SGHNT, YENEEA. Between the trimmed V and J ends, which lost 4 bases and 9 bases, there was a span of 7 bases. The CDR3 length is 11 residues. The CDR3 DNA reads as TGTGCCAGCAGCTCGGAGGGTGAGCAGTTCTTC. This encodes CASSSEGEQFF.